This record covers a single T cell receptor beta chain. Its antigen remains undetermined. The input lacks base qualities; no much larger clone sits a single base away. A single peripheral blood draw of around 100 mL on average was collected from each donor into heparinised tubes. Naive, central memory, regulatory and stem cell-like memory CD4+ T cells were sorted on a BD FACSAria II using a panel including CD45RO, CCR7, CD25, CD127, CD95 and CD27. A purity above 95% was achieved for all sorted populations. Right away, PBMCs were isolated by Lymphoprep density gradient centrifugation and were stained directly, with no culture step. Samples were stained and sorted in pairs, with one healthy donor and one patient per experiment, so that batch effects were minimized. These data are taken from a study of beta chain features in type 1 diabetes (dated by TCRdb to the late 2010s). Regarding the complete study: Patients and healthy donors did not differ in mean age, gender distribution, total cell number or subset yield. Whereas all 30 or so donors provided naive and central memory subsets, regulatory and stem cell-like memory subsets were isolated from just 8 patients and about 8 healthy donors. A total of some 100,000,000 sorted cells were examined across all samples, and the number of cells per subset was strongly correlated with RNA yield. The study compared the TCRB repertoires of sorted circulating CD4+ T cell subsets in recently diagnosed type 1 diabetes patients with those in matched healthy donors.

Study-wide conclusions, independent of this receptor: Shorter templates might have been favored by PCR, but patient and control samples were amplified and corrected together, so both groups would have been affected equally by any skew. Patients with type 1 diabetes made fewer insertions and deleted more nucleotides at VDJ recombination sites, implying thymic rearrangement abnormalities. A moderate but significant shortening of TCRB CDR3 length was observed in type 1 diabetes patients in all four CD4+ subsets. Naive, central memory and regulatory TCRB repertoires appeared to be more similar among patients than among healthy donors. Because small numbers of individuals were included in the HLA sub-analyses, any influence of HLA type on TCRB rearrangement was left unresolved. Because cDNA was sequenced instead of genomic DNA, highly expressing activated cells could be over-represented, though the groups showed no difference in activation or CD3 levels.

The High Capacity cDNA Reverse Transcription Kit was used to reverse transcribe all of the isolated RNA, meaning that expressed TCRB transcripts were what got sequenced. Naive, central memory and regulatory T cell samples underwent deep immunoSEQ sequencing, averaging approximately 3.3 million total reads per sample. Sorted cells were lysed in RLT buffer and RNA was extracted with DNase-treated RNeasy Micro or Mini kits, depending on cell number. Each cell subset was processed separately to prevent cross-contamination, with patient and healthy donor samples processed together. TCRB sequences were amplified from cDNA with the immunoSEQ multiplex PCR, producing 87-bp fragments spanning the CDR3 region. Amplicons were sequenced on the Illumina HiSeq platform. Per the source publication's procedure: Synthetic template baselines were used to correct PCR bias computationally, reads within Hamming distance 2 were collapsed, and singletons that could not be merged were discarded. Reads were aligned against IMGT to assign V, D and J genes, CDR3 length and insertions or deletions at six rearrangement sites. Clonotype counts were normalized to sorted cell number within each subset before computing true diversity and Gini coefficients with the tcR R package. Repertoire sharing was quantified using the overlap coefficient calculated on TCRB nucleotide sequences. Out-of-frame TCRB sequences from naive cells were analyzed to stand in for the pre-selection repertoire. TCRdb took this table from immuneACCESS and kept in-frame rearrangements with V and J called. Such tables lack part of the clones; where checked against another copy, unresolved V genes explain under half of the gap, and the rest is unexplained. V and J calls and clone size come straight from that table; D and trimming were deduced from the DNA. The sample has hundreds of thousands of clones on record, 30% of them singletons. The ten largest clones represent more than 0.055% of the sample.

Source material: naive CD4+ T cells from blood. This specimen's cell subset or site label, interpreted: true naive CD4+ T cells. The clonotype originates from a young man in good health.

The CDR3: CASSDRFWAGEQFF. The nucleotide sequence is TGTGCCAGCAGTGATAGGTTTTGGGCGGGTGAGCAGTTCTTC. The chain couples TRBV2 to TRBJ2-1; TRBD2 is possibly the D segment (5 matching bases). From a lookup of the germline V gene, CDR1 and CDR2 are SNHLY and FYNNEI. Inclusive of the bounding cysteine and phenylalanine, the CDR3 is 14 residues long. Just the 42-base CDR3 DNA is kept, in frame starting at base 1. V loses 3 bases of germline sequence and J loses 9 bases, and the interval between the two ends is 15 bases. The full variable domain, with segments outside the CDR3 supplied by the reference TRBV2 and TRBJ2-1 proteins, appears as EPEVTQTPSHQVTQMGQEVILRCVPISNHLYFYWYRQILGQKVEFLVSFYNNEISEKSEIFDDQFSVERPDGSNFTLKIRSTKLEDSAMYFCASSDRFWAGEQFFGPGTRLTVL.